These 20 T cell receptor beta chains came from one sample sequenced in a study of shared T cell receptors in the human thymus. The repertoire was sequenced with immunoSEQ multiplex PCR; TCRdb's copy has only in-frame clones and lacks some. The data show around 730,000 clones, 70% to 90% seen once. The same sample was also used in a study of human thymus T cells.

The material sequenced was thymocytes. The source is a girl under two years old with a congenital heart defect.

In nucleotides, the CDR3 is TGTGCCACCAGCAGAGATGGAAGCGGGGGGGCAGAGACCCAGTACTTC. This sequence encodes CATSRDGSGGAETQYF. The chain has TRBV15 and TRBJ2-5; 10 bases map to TRBD2. The CDR3 is 16 residues long. CDR1 and CDR2 (germline): LNHNV, YYDKDF (reference sequence). Unmatched junction bases numbered 5, after V lost 0 bases and J lost 4 bases.

The chain combines TRBV28 with TRBJ1-2; 7 bases fit TRBD1. The germline V gene encodes CDR1 MDHEN and CDR2 SYDVKM. The CDR3 has 16 amino acids. V was pared by 1 base and J by 6 bases, with 11 bases of the junction left unmatched. CDR3 residues: CASSLSGGGGPNGYTF. CDR3 DNA: TGTGCCAGCAGTTTATCAGGGGGTGGTGGGCCTAATGGCTACACCTTC.

The genes are TRBV19 and TRBJ1-4; D gene ambiguous. Germline loops: CDR1 LNHDA, CDR2 SQIVND (reference sequence). This CDR3 is built from 20 residues. Trimming stripped 0 bases from V and 0 bases from J, with 20 bases between. CDR3: CASSIDAEHLTTATNEKLFF. The CDR3 DNA is TGTGCCAGTAGTATAGACGCCGAGCACTTAACTACCGCAACTAATGAAAAACTGTTTTTT.

The chain uses TRBV21-1 and TRBJ1-4; the D call in the table, TRBD1, was not verified against the DNA. TRBV21-1 is a listed pseudogene. The CDR3 spans 16 residues. The CDR3: CASSKGIQGYREKLFF. The DNA of the CDR3 is TGTGCCAGCAGCAAAGGAATACAGGGATACCGCGAAAAACTGTTTTTT.

The gene calls are TRBV11-1 and TRBJ1-1, with TRBD1 identical over 8 bases. Germline CDR1 reads SGHAT; CDR2 reads FQDESV (reference sequence). This CDR3 region has 16 residues. Trimming removed 0 bases from V and 5 bases from J; junction bases left unmatched: 8. The CDR3 sequence is CASSLAWTGRDTEAFF. The CDR3 nucleotides read TGTGCCAGCAGCTTAGCGTGGACAGGGAGGGATACTGAAGCTTTCTTT.

This chain uses TRBV19 with TRBJ2-1; no firm D call. Germline V lookup: CDR1 LNHDA, CDR2 SQIVND (reference sequence). CDR3 length: 15 residues. The ends were cut back, 1 base at V and 0 bases at J, with 7 bases in the middle. CDR3 sequence (DNA): TGTGCCAGTAGTATAGTGCCGAGCTCCTACAATGAGCAGTTCTTC. This sequence encodes CASSIVPSSYNEQFF.

In its sample, this clone was seen a few times. This chain uses TRBV4-3 with TRBJ2-5, with 10 nucleotides matching TRBD2. J was trimmed by 7 bases and V by 0 bases; bases with no gene match: 8. Looked up from germline, CDR1 is LGHNA and CDR2 is YSLEER. The CDR3 has 16 amino acids. The CDR3 loop reads CASSQDWLAGVLTQYF. The CDR3 DNA is TGCGCCAGCAGCCAAGATTGGCTAGCGGGGGTCCTGACCCAGTACTTC.

The chain employs TRBV29-1 and TRBJ2-3, with a possible D match to TRBD2 (5 bases). V was clipped by 4 bases and J by 1 base, with 27 bases between them. CDR3 length equals 19 residues. Germline V CDR1 and CDR2: SQVTM, ANQGSEA. CDR3 nucleotide sequence: TGCAGCGTTGCCGATGACTTCGAAATGATAGAGGAGGGCACAGATACGCAGTATTTT. It yields the protein CSVADDFEMIEEGTDTQYF.

CDR3 nucleotides: TGTGCCAGCACCAGGGGGCAGTTGGGCACTGAAGCTTTCTTT. Its protein product is CASTRGQLGTEAFF. This chain uses TRBV6-1 with TRBJ1-1; 8 bases map to TRBD1. Losses at the gene ends were 7 bases for V and 4 bases for J; bases not matched to a gene: 8. Per the germline V gene, CDR1 is MNHNS and CDR2 is SASEGT. CDR3 length: 14 residues.

This sequence joins TRBV28 and TRBJ1-2; 7 bases are a match to TRBD1. CDR1 and CDR2 from the germline V gene are MDHEN and SYDVKM. The J segment lost 7 bases and the V segment lost 5 bases, leaving 10 bases of the junction unmatched. This CDR3 has 14 amino acids. CDR3 coding DNA: TGTGCCAGCAGTGGACCTAAGGACAGGCCTGGCTACACCTTC. Translating gives CASSGPKDRPGYTF.

J is TRBJ1-2 and V is TRBV12-5, with D tentatively TRBD1 (6 bases). Trimming took 10 bases from V and 3 from J, leaving 12 bases between them. The CDR3 is 12 residues long. Germline CDR1 LGHNT, CDR2 FRNRAP. CDR3 region: CATQGMHYGYTF. The CDR3 coding sequence is TGTGCTACCCAGGGGATGCACTATGGCTACACCTTC.

The chain carries TRBV4-3 and TRBJ2-1, with D maybe TRBD1 (6 bases). From germline, CDR1 is LGHNA and CDR2 YSLEER. The CDR3 contains 14 residues. V was shortened by 1 base and J by 7 bases, with 11 bases between the two germline ends. CDR3 in DNA: TGCGCCAGCAGCCAAGGCCAGGGGTTGAATGAGCAGTTCTTC. Protein sequence: CASSQGQGLNEQFF.

J is TRBJ2-7 and V is TRBV6-5; 9 nucleotides agree with TRBD1. The CDR3 contains 14 residues. The V segment lost 4 bases and the J segment 7 bases; nucleotides outside the gene matches: 8. Per the germline V gene, CDR1 is MNHEY and CDR2 is SVGAGI. CDR3 nucleotide sequence: TGTGCCAGCAGTTCCGGGACAGGGAGGTTGGAGCAGTACTTC. Amino acids: CASSSGTGRLEQYF.

This chain joins TRBV2 and TRBJ1-2, with no clear D. Germline V gene data show CDR1 as SNHLY and CDR2 as FYNNEI. V was cut by 4 bases and J by 8 bases, with 14 bases left in between. The CDR3 is 13 amino acids. CDR3 region: CASSAGVVTGYTF. For the CDR3, the DNA is TGTGCCAGCAGTGCCGGGGTGGTGACGGGCTACACCTTC.

The rearrangement links TRBV6-5 to TRBJ1-5; 10 bases agree with TRBD1. Trimming removed 5 bases from V and 6 bases from J; junction bases left unmatched: 7. Germline V gene lookup returns CDR1 MNHEY and CDR2 SVGAGI. The CDR3 consists of 15 residues. This CDR3 is CASSNRTGGGQPQHF. The CDR3 DNA follows: TGTGCCAGCAGTAACCGGACAGGGGGGGGTCAGCCCCAGCATTTT.

This chain joins TRBV25-1 and TRBJ2-3; maybe TRBD1 (5 bases). The V and J ends lost 5 bases and 2 bases respectively, with 11 bases between them. This CDR3 is 14 amino acids long. Looked up from germline, CDR1 is MGHDK and CDR2 is SYGVNS. The CDR3: CASSRGSLTDTQYF. The CDR3 coding sequence is TGTGCCAGCAGTAGGGGCAGCCTCACAGATACGCAGTATTTT.

This chain joins TRBV14 and TRBJ1-2; TRBD1 aligns across 7 bases. CDR1 and CDR2 from the germline V gene are SGHDN and FVKESK. Unmatched junction bases numbered 6, after V lost 4 bases and J lost 4 bases. CDR3 length equals 14 residues. DNA for the CDR3: TGTGCCAGCAGCCGGGGGACAGCTAGCTATGGCTACACCTTC. Its translation: CASSRGTASYGYTF.

The CDR3 here is CASSLGGRSYNSPLHF. CDR3 DNA: TGTGCCAGCAGTTTGGGGGGGCGCTCCTATAATTCACCCCTCCACTTT. The gene calls are TRBV28 and TRBJ1-6; D is perhaps TRBD1 (6 bases). The CDR3 is 16 amino acids. V lost 3 bases and J lost 0, with 9 bases in between. Germline loops: CDR1 MDHEN, CDR2 SYDVKM.

The chain employs TRBV29-1 and TRBJ1-1; D unresolved. The CDR3 is 10 residues long. Trimming pared 4 bases from V and 9 bases from J, leaving 9 bases between. Germline loops: CDR1 SQVTM, CDR2 ANQGSEA. The CDR3 DNA is TGCAGCGTTGTAGGAGAGAAAGCTTTCTTT. Amino acids: CSVVGEKAFF.

V is TRBV16 and J is TRBJ2-7, with unresolved D. CDR3 length equals 14 residues. The V and J ends lost 4 bases and 3 bases respectively, with 13 bases between them. Germline V gives CDR1 KGHSY, CDR2 FQNENV. The CDR3 DNA follows: TGTGCCAGCAGCCCTATTCAACCCCTCTACGAGCAGTACTTC. Amino acids: CASSPIQPLYEQYF.